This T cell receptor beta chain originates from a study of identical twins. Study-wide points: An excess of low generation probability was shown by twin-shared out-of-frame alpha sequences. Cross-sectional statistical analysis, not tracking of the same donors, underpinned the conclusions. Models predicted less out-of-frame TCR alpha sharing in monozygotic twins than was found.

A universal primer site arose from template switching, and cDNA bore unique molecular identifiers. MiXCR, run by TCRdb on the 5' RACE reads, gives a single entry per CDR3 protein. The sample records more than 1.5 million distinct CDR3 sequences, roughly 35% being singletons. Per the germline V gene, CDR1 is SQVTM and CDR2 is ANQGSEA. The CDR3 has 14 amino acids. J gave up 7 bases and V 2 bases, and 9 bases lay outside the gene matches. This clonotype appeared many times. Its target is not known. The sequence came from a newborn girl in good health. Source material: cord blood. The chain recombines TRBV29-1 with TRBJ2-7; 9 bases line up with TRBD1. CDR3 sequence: CSVEPRDRDGEQYF. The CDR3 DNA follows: TGCAGCGTTGAACCCCGGGACAGGGATGGTGAGCAGTACTTC.